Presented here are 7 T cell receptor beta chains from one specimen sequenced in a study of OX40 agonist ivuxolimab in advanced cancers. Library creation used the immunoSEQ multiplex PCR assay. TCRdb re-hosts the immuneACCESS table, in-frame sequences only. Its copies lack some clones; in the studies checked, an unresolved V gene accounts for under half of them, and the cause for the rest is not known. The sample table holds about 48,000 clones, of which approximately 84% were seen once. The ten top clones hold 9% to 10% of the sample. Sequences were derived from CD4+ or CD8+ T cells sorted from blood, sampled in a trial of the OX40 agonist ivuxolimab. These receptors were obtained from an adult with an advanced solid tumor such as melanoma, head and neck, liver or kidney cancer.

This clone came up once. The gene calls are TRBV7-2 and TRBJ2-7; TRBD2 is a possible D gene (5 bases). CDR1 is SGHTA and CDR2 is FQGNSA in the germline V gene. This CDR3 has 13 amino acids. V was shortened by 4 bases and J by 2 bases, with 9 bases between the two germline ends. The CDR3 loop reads CASSSSFAYEQYF. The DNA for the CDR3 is TGTGCCAGCAGCTCTAGCTTCGCCTACGAGCAGTACTTC.

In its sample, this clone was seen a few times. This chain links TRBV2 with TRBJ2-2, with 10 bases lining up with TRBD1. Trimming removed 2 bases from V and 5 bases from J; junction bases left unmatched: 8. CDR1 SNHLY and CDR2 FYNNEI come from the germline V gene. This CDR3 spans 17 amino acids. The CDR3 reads CASSEIRDRGHTGELFF. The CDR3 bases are TGTGCCAGCAGTGAAATAAGAGACAGGGGGCATACCGGGGAGCTGTTTTTT.

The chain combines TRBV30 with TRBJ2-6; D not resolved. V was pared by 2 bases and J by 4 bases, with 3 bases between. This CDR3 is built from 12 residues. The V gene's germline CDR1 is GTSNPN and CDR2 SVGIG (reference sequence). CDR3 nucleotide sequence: TGTGCCTGGAGTTTAGGGGCCAACGTCCTGACTTTC. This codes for CAWSLGANVLTF. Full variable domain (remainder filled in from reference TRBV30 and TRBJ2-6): SQTIHQWPATLVQPVGSPLSLECTVEGTSNPNLYWYRQAAGRGLQLLFYSVGIGQISSEVPQNLSASRPQDRQFILSSKKLLLSDSGFYLCAWSLGANVLTFGAGSRLTVL.

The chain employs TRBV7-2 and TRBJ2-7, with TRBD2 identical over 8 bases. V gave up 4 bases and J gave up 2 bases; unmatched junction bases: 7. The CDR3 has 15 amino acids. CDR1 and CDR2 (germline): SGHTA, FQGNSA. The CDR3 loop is CASSYSVAGTYEQYF. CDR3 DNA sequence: TGTGCCAGCAGCTACTCCGTAGCGGGGACCTACGAGCAGTACTTC.

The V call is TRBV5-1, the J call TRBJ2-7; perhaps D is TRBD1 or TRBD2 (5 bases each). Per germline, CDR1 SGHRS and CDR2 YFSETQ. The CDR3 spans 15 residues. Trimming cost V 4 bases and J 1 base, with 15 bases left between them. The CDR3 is CASSQRPGISYEQYF. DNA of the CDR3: TGCGCCAGCAGCCAGCGGCCAGGGATATCCTACGAGCAGTACTTC.

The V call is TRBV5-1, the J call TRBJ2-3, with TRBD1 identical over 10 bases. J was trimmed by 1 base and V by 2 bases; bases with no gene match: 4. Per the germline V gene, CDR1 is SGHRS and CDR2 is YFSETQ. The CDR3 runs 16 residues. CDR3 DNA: TGCGCCAGCAGCTTTGGGGACAGGGGCGGCACAGATACGCAGTATTTT. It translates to CASSFGDRGGTDTQYF.

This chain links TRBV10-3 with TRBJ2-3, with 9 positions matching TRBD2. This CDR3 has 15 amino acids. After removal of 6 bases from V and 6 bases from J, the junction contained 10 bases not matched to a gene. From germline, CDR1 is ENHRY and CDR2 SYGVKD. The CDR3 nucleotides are TGTGCCATCAGCATCGCGGGGGGGGGCTCGGATACGCAGTATTTT. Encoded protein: CAISIAGGGSDTQYF.